Listed below are T cell receptor beta chains from one sample, sequenced in a study of memory CD4+ T cells and cytomegalovirus serostatus. The data were produced by immunoSEQ multiplex PCR, yet TCRdb's version contains in-frame clones alone and is incomplete. The repertoire holds some 35,000 clones, 79% seen once, with approximately 5.7% in the top ten. The sequencing input was memory CD4+ T cells from blood. These receptors were obtained from an adult in good health and CMV-seropositive. The CDR3 runs from the conserved cysteine through the conserved F or W. The size of a clone is reported for some rows only, either as once, few or many, or as a class for expanded clones.

clone_size	v_call	j_call	cdr3_aa
-	TRBV6-1	TRBJ2-5	CASSEGIGQETQYF
-	TRBV4-2	TRBJ2-6	CASSQDQGAGANVLTF
-	TRBV4-2	TRBJ2-5	CASSLAGLAGGETQYF
-	TRBV4-2	TRBJ2-3	CASSQVGSRQGADTQYF
once	TRBV6-5	TRBJ2-1	CASTSGGGSYNEQFF
-	TRBV4-3	TRBJ1-5	CASSQSRRGNQPQHF
-	TRBV2	TRBJ2-7	CASSGGQGPDEQYF
-	TRBV9	TRBJ2-7	CASSAGLAAGTYEQYF
-	TRBV14	TRBJ1-2	CASSQGRGYGYTF
once	TRBV5-1	TRBJ2-1	CASSLEGLDYNEQFF
-	TRBV4-1	TRBJ2-5	CASSQDFLSTGAQYF
-	TRBV6-5	TRBJ2-7	CASSYSIYPPLEQYF
-	TRBV7-8	TRBJ2-7	CASSFIGGGSGSSSYEQYF
-	TRBV7-2	TRBJ2-7	CASSLGGTSGLQYF
-	TRBV6-5	TRBJ1-3	CASRVDRGSGNTIYF
-	TRBV7-2	-	CASSLRPPARTFYEQYF
-	TRBV27	TRBJ2-2	CASSLSLSKFNTGELFF
once	TRBV6-6	TRBJ2-2	CASSYSLRGELFF
-	TRBV7-3	TRBJ1-1	CASSPGTGRVRTEAFF
-	TRBV4-1	TRBJ2-5	CASSHPSSLVRGLQETQYF
-	TRBV4-3	TRBJ2-1	CASSRLGTLRGHEQFF
-	TRBV29-1	TRBJ2-1	CSVEDIEFPEQFF
-	TRBV5-1	TRBJ2-3	CASSPGQGADTQYF
-	TRBV5-5	TRBJ1-1	CASSWDRSPMNTEAFF
-	TRBV7-9	TRBJ2-1	CASSLALRGRGNEQFF
-	TRBV19	TRBJ2-1	CASMRTSGGAGYNEQFF
-	TRBV6-6	TRBJ1-1	CASTVPGGTEAFF
-	TRBV2	TRBJ1-5	CASSSTGEDQPQHF
once	TRBV5-1	TRBJ1-2	CASSWGTANYGYTF
few	TRBV11-1	TRBJ2-5	CASSLGAEETQYF
-	TRBV7-2	TRBJ1-1	CASSLDRGFVAFF
-	TRBV2	TRBJ2-3	CASSFRSGTDTQYF
-	TRBV6-5	TRBJ2-7	CASSRQGSLAYEQYF
medium-sized	TRBV15	TRBJ2-7	CATSRSSGSYEQYF
-	TRBV6-5	TRBJ2-3	CASRRGGRGDTQYF
few	TRBV19	TRBJ1-5	CASSIEGGNQPQHF
-	TRBV7-9	TRBJ1-1	CASSFSVGAFF
-	TRBV19	TRBJ2-3	CASTPRDRDGVPEYF
-	TRBV15	TRBJ1-6	CATSRDQDRVGSPLHF
-	TRBV6-5	TRBJ2-1	CASRPSGLGGEQFF
-	TRBV2	TRBJ1-4	CASSTRQATNEKLFF
-	TRBV10-3	TRBJ2-7	CAISEFQGNEQYF
-	TRBV5-1	TRBJ1-4	CASSLASINEKLFF
-	TRBV11-3	TRBJ2-1	CASSLGLAGGQIYNEQFF